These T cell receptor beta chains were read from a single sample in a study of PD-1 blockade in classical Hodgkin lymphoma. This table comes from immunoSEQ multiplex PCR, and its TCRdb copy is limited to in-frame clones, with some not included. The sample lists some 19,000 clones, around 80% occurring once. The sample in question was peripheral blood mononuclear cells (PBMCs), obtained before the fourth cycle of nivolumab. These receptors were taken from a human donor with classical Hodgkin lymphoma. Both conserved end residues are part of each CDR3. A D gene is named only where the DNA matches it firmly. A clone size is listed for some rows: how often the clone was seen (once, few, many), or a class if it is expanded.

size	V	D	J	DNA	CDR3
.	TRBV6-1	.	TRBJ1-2	TGTGCCAGCAGTGCGGACAATTTATTCCCGGGCTACACCTTC	CASSADNLFPGYTF
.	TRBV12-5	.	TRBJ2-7	TGTGCTAGTGGTACAAACTACGAGCAGTACTTC	CASGTNYEQYF
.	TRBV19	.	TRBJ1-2	TGTGCCAGTAGCGGTCGGGGAGCAGACTATGGCTACACCTTC	CASSGRGADYGYTF
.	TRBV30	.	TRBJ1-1	TGTGCCTGGAGTGTACTCCGGGGTACTGAAGCTTTCTTT	CAWSVLRGTEAFF
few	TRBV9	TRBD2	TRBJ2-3	TGTGCCAGCAGCGTAGGGCTAGCGGGGGCAGATACGCAGTATTTT	CASSVGLAGADTQYF
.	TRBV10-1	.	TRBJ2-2	TGCGCCAGCAGCGCCGGGACACTCACCGGGGAGCTGTTTTTT	CASSAGTLTGELFF
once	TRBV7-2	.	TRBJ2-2	TGTGCCAGCAGCTTATCAGGGATGAACACCGGGGAGCTGTTTTTT	CASSLSGMNTGELFF
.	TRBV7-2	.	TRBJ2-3	TGTGCCAGCAGCTCGAGGGGGTCGGATACGCAGTATTTT	CASSSRGSDTQYF
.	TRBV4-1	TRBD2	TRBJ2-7	TGCGCCAGCAGCCAAGATGGTAGCGGGAGGGCCCTCTCCTACGAGCAGTACTTC	CASSQDGSGRALSYEQYF
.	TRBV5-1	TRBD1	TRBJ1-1	TGCGCCAGCAGCTGGAACAGGGGTAAGAACACTGAAGCTTTCTTT	CASSWNRGKNTEAFF
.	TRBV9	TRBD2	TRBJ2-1	TGTGCCAGCAGCGTAGACGCTAGCGGGGGGTATACGGAGCAGTTCTTC	CASSVDASGGYTEQFF
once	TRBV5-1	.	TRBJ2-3	TGCGCCAGCAGCTATCGGACAGGCACAGATACGCAGTATTTT	CASSYRTGTDTQYF
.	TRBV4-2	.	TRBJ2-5	TGTGCCAGCAGCCAAGAGGGGGTTGGTGGGGGTCAAGAGACCCAGTACTTC	CASSQEGVGGGQETQYF
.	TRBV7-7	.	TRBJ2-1	TGTGCTAGCAGCCTGGGGAGTAGCTCCTACAATGAGCAGTTCTTC	CASSLGSSSYNEQFF
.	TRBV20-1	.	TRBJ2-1	TGCAGTGCTAGCGGGGGCGGGGAGCAGTTCTTC	CSASGGGEQFF
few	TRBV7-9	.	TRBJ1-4	TGTGCCAGCAGCTTAGGGCCGGAAAAACTGTTTTTT	CASSLGPEKLFF
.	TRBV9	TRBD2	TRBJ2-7	TGTGCCAGCGGAGCGGGAGGAGTCGAGCAGTACTTC	CASGAGGVEQYF
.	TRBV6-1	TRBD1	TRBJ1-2	TGTGCCAGCAGTGAAGATGGGCAGGGGGCTTATGGCTACACCTTC	CASSEDGQGAYGYTF
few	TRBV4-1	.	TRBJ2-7	TGCGCCAGCAGCCAAGACGGGTGGTACTACGAGCAGTACTTC	CASSQDGWYYEQYF
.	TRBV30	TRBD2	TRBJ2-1	TGTGCCTGGAGTTTCAGGGTATCTAGCGGGAGGGCCTCGCAGTTCTTC	CAWSFRVSSGRASQFF
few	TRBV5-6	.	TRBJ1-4	TGTGCCAGCAGCTTTCGGTCCCCTAATGAAAAACTGTTTTTT	CASSFRSPNEKLFF
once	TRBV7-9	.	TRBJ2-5	TGTGCCAGCAGCTTAGCGCTTTGGCGGTACCAAGAGACCCAGTACTTC	CASSLALWRYQETQYF
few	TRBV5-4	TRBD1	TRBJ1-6	TGTGCCAGCAGCTTGTTAGGGACAGGGAGCCCCTATAATTCACCCCTCCACTTT	CASSLLGTGSPYNSPLHF
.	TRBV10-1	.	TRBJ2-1	TGCGCCAGCAGTGGTTTAGGGCGGAATGAGCAGTTCTTC	CASSGLGRNEQFF
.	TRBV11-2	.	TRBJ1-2	TGTGCCAGCAGCCGGCTATCAGGGGACTATGGCTACACCTTC	CASSRLSGDYGYTF
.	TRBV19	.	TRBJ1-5	TGTGCCAGTAACGGATTTGGAGGGGGCAATCAGCCCCAGCATTTT	CASNGFGGGNQPQHF
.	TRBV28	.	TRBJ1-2	TGTGCCAGCAGTTCATCCGTAAGGCAGACCAAGGGCTATGGCTACACCTTC	CASSSSVRQTKGYGYTF
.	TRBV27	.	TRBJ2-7	TGTGCCAGCAGTACAATCCGTCTGGGCTCTACCGAGCAGTACTTC	CASSTIRLGSTEQYF
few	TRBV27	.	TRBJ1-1	TGTGCCAGCAGACTTACCAGGGGTTTCGCTGAAGCTTTCTTT	CASRLTRGFAEAFF
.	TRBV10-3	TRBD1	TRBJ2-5	TGTGCCATCAGAGCCCACCGGGACAGCAAAGAGACCCAGTACTTC	CAIRAHRDSKETQYF
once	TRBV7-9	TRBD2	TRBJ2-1	TGTGCCAGCAGCTTATACCTAGCGGGAAACAATGAGCAGTTCTTC	CASSLYLAGNNEQFF
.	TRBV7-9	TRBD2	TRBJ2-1	TGTGCCAGCAGCCGTGGGACTAGCGGGCTTTCCTACAATGAGCAGTTCTTC	CASSRGTSGLSYNEQFF
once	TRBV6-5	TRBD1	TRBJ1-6	TGTGCCAGCAGACAGGGGTTGGGTTCACCCCTCCACTTT	CASRQGLGSPLHF
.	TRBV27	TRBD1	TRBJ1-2	TGTGCCAGCAGTAAGGGACAGGGGGGCTACACCTTC	CASSKGQGGYTF
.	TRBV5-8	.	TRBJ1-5	TGTGCCAGCAGCTTGCACGATAGCAATCAGCCCCAGCATTTT	CASSLHDSNQPQHF
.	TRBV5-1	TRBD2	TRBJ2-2	TGCGCCAACGAGCCAGCGGGGGGCACGAACACCGGGGAGCTGTTTTTT	CANEPAGGTNTGELFF
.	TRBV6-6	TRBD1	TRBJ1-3	TGTGCCAGCAGTTATGCAGCAGGGGGTTGGGACACCATATATTTT	CASSYAAGGWDTIYF
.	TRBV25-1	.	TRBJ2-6	TGTGCCAGCAGTGAAACTACCCTCAACGTCCTGACTTTC	CASSETTLNVLTF
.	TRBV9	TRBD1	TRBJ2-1	TGTGCCAGCAGCGGGGGACAGGGGGCGCTTGGCGGGTTCTACAATGAGCAGTTCTTC	CASSGGQGALGGFYNEQFF
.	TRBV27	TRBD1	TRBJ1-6	TGTGCCAGCAGTTTATTCGGACAGGGGCATTCACCCCTCCACTTT	CASSLFGQGHSPLHF